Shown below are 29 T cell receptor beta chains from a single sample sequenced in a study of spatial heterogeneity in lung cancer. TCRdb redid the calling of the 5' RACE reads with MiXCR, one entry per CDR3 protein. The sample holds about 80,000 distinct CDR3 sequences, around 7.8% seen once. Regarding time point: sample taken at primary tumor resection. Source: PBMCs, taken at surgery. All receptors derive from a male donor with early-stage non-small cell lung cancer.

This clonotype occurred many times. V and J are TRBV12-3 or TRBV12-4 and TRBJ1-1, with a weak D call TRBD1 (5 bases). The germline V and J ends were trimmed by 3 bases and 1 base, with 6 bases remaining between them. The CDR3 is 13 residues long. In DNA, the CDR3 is TGTGCCAGCAGTTTGGGGGAGAACACTGAAGCTTTCTTT. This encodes CASSLGENTEAFF.

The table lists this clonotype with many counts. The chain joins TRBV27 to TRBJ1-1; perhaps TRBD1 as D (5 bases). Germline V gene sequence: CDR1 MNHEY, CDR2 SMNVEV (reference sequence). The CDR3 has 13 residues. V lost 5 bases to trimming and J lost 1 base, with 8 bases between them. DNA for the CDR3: TGTGCCAGCAGTAAAAGGGGGAACACTGAAGCTTTCTTT. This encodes CASSKRGNTEAFF.

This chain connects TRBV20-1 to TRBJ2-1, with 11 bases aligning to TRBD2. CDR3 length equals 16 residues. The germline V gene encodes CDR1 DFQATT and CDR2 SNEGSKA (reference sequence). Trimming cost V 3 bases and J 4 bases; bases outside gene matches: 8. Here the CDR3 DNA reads TGCAGTGCTAGCCCCGGGACTAGCGGATTGTACAATGAGCAGTTCTTC. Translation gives CSASPGTSGLYNEQFF.

The CDR3: CASSPAPGQPSDTGELFF. The CDR3 region has the DNA TGTGCCAGCAGCCCCGCGCCGGGACAACCCTCGGACACCGGGGAGCTGTTTTTT. The chain combines TRBV11-2 with TRBJ2-2; a weak D match, TRBD1 (6 bases). Looked up from germline, CDR1 is SGHAT and CDR2 is FQNNGV. The CDR3 covers 18 residues. V was cut by 5 bases and J by 3 bases, with 22 bases left in between.

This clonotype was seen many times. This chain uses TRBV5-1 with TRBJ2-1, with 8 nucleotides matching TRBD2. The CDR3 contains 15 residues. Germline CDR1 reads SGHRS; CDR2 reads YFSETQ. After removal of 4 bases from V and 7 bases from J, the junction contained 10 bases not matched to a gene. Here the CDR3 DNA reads TGCGCCAGCAGCCCCCCTGAGCGGGGGTCAAATGAGCAGTTCTTC. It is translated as CASSPPERGSNEQFF. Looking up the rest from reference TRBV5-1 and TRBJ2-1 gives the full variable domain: KAGVTQTPRYLIKTRGQQVTLSCSPISGHRSVSWYQQTPGQGLQFLFEYFSETQRNKGNFPGRFSGRQFSNSRSEMNVSTLELGDSALYLCASSPPERGSNEQFFGPGTRLTVL.

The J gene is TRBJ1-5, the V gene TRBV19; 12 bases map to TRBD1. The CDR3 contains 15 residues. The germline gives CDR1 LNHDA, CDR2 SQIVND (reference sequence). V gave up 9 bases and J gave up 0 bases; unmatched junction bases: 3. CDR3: CASGTGGRSNQPQHF. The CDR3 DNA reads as TGTGCCAGCGGGACAGGGGGCCGTAGCAATCAGCCCCAGCATTTT. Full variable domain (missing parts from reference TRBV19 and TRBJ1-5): DGGITQSPKYLFRKEGQNVTLSCEQNLNHDAMYWYRQDPGQGLRLIYYSQIVNDFQKGDIAEGYSVSREKKESFPLTVTSAQKNPTAFYLCASGTGGRSNQPQHFGDGTRLSIL.

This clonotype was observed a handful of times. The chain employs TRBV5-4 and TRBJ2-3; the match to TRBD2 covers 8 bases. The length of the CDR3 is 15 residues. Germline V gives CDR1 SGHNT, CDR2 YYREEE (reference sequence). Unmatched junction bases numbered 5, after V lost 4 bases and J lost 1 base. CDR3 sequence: CASSPGAGGTDTQYF. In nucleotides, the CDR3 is TGTGCCAGCAGCCCGGGAGCGGGGGGCACAGATACGCAGTATTTT.

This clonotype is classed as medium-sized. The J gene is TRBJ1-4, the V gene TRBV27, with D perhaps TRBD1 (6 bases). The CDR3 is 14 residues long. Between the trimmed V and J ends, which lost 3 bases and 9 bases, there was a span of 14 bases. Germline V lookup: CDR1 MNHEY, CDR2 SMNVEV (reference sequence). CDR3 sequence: CASSFSVDSQKLFF. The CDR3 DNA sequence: TGTGCCAGCAGTTTTTCGGTGGACAGTCAAAAACTGTTTTTT. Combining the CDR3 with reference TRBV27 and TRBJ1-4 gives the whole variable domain EAQVTQNPRYLITVTGKKLTVTCSQNMNHEYMSWYRQDPGLGLRQIYYSMNVEVTDKGDVPEGYKVSRKEKRNFPLILESPSPNQTSLYFCASSFSVDSQKLFFGSGTQLSVL.

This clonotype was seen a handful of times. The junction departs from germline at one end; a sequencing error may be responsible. In DNA, the CDR3 is TGCAGTGCCAGAGGGGCTAGTGGGGTCGGGGAGCTGTTTTTT. Its translation: CSARGASGVGELFF. The gene calls are TRBV20-1 and TRBJ2-2, with D possibly called TRBD1 or TRBD2 (5 bases each). The germline CDR1 and CDR2 sequences are DFQATT and SNEGSKA (reference sequence). The CDR3 length is 14 residues.

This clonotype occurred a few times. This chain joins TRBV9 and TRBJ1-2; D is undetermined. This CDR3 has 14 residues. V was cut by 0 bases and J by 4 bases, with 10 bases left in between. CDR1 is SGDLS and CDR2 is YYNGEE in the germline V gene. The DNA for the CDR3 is TGTGCCAGCAGCGTAGTTCAGACGGCCTATGGCTACACCTTC. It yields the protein CASSVVQTAYGYTF. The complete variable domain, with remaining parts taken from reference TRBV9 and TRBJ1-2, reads DSGVTQTPKHLITATGQRVTLRCSPRSGDLSVYWYQQSLDQGLQFLIQYYNGEERAKGNILERFSAQQFPDLHSELNLSSLELGDSALYFCASSVVQTAYGYTFGSGTRLTVV.

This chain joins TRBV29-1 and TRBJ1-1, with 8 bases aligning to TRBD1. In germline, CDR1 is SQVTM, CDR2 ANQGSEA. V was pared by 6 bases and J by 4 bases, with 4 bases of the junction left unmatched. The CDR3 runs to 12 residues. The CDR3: CSVTGEGTEAFF. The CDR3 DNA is TGCAGCGTGACAGGGGAGGGCACTGAAGCTTTCTTT.

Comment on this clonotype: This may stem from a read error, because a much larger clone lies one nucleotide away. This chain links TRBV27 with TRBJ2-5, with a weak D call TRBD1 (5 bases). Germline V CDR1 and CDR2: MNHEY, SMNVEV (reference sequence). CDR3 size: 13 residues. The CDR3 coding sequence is TGTGCCAGCAGTTATCAGGGCCCAGAGATCCAGTACTTC. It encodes CASSYQGPEIQYF.

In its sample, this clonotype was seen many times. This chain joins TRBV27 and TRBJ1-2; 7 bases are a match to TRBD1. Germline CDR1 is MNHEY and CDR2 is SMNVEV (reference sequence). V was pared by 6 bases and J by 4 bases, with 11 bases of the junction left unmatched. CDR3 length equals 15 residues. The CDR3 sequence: CASSISGQMTYGYTF. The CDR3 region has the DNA TGTGCCAGCAGCATCTCGGGACAGATGACCTATGGCTACACCTTC.

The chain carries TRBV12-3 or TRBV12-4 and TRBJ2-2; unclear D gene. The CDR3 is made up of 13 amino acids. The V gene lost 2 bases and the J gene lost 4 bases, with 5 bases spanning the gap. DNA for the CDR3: TGTGCCAGCAGTTTACTTTCCACCGGGGAGCTGTTTTTT. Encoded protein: CASSLLSTGELFF.

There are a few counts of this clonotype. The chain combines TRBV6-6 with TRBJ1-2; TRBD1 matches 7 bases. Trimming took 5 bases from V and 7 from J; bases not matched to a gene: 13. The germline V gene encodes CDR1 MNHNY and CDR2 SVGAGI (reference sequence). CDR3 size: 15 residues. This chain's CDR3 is CASSDSGTVVAGYTF. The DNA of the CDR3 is TGTGCCAGCAGTGATTCCGGGACAGTGGTTGCTGGCTACACCTTC.

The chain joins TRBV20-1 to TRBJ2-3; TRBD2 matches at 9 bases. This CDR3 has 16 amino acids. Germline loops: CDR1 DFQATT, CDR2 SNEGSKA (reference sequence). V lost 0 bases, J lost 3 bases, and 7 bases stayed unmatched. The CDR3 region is CSARDLAGGETDTQYF. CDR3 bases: TGCAGTGCTAGAGATCTGGCGGGAGGGGAGACAGATACGCAGTATTTT.

The CDR3 nucleotides are TGTGCCAGCAGAATCGCGGGACAGACACCCTACGAGCAGTACTTC. It translates to CASRIAGQTPYEQYF. This chain links TRBV6-1 with TRBJ2-7; tentatively, D is TRBD1 (7 bases). This CDR3 is built from 15 residues. Trimming took 6 bases from V and 2 from J, leaving 17 bases between them. CDR1 MNHNS and CDR2 SASEGT come from the germline V gene.

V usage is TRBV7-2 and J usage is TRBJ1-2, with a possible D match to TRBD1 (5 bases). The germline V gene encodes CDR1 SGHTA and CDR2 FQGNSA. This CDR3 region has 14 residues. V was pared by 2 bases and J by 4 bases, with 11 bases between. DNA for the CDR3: TGTGCCAGCAGCTTATCCGGGGGTATCTATGGCTACACCTTC. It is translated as CASSLSGGIYGYTF.

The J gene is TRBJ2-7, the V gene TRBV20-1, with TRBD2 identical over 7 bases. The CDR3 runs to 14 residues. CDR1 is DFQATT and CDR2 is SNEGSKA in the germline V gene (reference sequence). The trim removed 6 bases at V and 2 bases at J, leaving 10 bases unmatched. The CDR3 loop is CSAARAGEPYEQYF. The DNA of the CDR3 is TGCAGTGCAGCTAGGGCGGGGGAACCCTACGAGCAGTACTTC.

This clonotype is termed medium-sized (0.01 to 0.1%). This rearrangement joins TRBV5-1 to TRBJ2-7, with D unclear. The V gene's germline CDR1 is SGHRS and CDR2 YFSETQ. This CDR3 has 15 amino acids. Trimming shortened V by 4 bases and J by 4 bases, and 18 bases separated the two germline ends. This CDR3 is CASSPAGFTQYEQYF. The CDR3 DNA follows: TGCGCCAGCAGCCCGGCCGGGTTCACACAATACGAGCAGTACTTC.

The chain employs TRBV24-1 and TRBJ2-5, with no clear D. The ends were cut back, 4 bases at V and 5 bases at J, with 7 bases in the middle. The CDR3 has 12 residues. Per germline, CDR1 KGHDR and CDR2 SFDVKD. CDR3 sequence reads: CATSEPGETQYF. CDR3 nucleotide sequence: TGTGCCACCAGTGAGCCCGGTGAGACCCAGTACTTC.

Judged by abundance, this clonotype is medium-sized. The CDR3 DNA is TGCGCCAGCAGCCAGCTGTCGGGGGGTGCCTCCGAGCAGTACTTC. Its protein product is CASSQLSGGASEQYF. The chain combines TRBV4-3 with TRBJ2-7; 7 bases map to TRBD2. Trimming cost V 3 bases and J 6 bases; bases outside gene matches: 11. This CDR3 is built from 15 residues. Germline-derived CDR1 and CDR2 are LGHNA and YSLEER.

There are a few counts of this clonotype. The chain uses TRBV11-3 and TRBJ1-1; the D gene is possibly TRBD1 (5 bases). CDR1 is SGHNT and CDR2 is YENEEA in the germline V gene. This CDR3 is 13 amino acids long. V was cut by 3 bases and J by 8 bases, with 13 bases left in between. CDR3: CASSFTRAGEAFF. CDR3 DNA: TGTGCCAGCAGCTTTACCAGGGCGGGCGAAGCTTTCTTT. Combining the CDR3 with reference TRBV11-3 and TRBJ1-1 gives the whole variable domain EAGVVQSPRYKIIEKKQPVAFWCNPISGHNTLYWYLQNLGQGPELLIRYENEEAVDDSQLPKDRFSAERLKGVDSTLKIQPAELGDSAVYLCASSFTRAGEAFFGQGTRLTVV.

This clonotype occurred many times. This chain's CDR3 is CSVPRDTTSYNEQFF. The DNA for the CDR3 is TGCAGCGTCCCCCGGGACACAACCTCCTACAATGAGCAGTTCTTC. The chain uses TRBV29-1 and TRBJ2-1; the D gene is possibly TRBD1 (6 bases). This CDR3 spans 15 amino acids. Between the trimmed V and J ends, which lost 6 bases and 0 bases, there was a span of 15 bases. Germline V gene lookup returns CDR1 SQVTM and CDR2 ANQGSEA.

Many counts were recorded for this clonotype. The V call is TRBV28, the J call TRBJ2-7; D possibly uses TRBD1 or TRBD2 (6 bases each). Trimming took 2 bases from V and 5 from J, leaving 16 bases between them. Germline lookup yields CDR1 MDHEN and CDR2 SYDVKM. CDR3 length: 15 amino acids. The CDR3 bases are TGTGCCAGCAGTTTAAATGATGGGGGGCTGAACGAGCAGTACTTC. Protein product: CASSLNDGGLNEQYF.

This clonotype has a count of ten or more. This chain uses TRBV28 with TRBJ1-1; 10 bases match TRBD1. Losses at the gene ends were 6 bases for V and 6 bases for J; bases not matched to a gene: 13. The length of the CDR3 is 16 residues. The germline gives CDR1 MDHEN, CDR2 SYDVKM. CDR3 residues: CASSPQGRQGASEAFF. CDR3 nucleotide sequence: TGTGCCAGCAGCCCCCAAGGGCGACAGGGGGCCTCTGAAGCTTTCTTT.

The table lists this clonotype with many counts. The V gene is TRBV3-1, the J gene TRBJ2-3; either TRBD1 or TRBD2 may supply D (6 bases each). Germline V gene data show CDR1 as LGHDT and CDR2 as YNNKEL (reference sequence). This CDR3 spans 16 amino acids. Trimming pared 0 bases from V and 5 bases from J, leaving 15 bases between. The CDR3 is CASSQDAGGGVDTQYF. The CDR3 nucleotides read TGTGCCAGCAGCCAAGATGCCGGGGGCGGAGTAGATACGCAGTATTTT.

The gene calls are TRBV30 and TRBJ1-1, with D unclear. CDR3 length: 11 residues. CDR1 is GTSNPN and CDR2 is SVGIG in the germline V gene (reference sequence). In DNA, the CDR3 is TGTGCGCAGCAGCGAGAGATTGAAGCTTTCTTT. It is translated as CAQQREIEAFF. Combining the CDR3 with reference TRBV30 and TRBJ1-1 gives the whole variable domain SQTIHQWPATLVQPVGSPLSLECTVEGTSNPNLYWYRQAAGRGLQLLFYSVGIGQISSEVPQNLSASRPQDRQFILSSKKLLLSDSGFYLCAQQREIEAFFGQGTRLTVV.

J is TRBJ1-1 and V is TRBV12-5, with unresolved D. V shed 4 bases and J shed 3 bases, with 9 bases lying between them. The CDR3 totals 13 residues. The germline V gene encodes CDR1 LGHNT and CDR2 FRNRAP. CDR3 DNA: TGTGCTAGTGGTTCATCTGTCTACACTGAAGCTTTCTTT. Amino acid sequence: CASGSSVYTEAFF.